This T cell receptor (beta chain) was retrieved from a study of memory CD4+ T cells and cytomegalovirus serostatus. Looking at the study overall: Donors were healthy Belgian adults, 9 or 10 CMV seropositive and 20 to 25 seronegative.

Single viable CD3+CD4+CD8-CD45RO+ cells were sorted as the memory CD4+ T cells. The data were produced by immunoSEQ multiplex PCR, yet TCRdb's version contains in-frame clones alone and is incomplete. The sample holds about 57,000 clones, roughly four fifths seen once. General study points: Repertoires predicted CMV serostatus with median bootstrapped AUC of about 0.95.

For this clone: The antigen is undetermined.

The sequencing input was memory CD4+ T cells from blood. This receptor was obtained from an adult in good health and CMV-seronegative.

The CDR3 DNA reads as TGTGCCAGCAGGGGGCCACCAAGAGGAGGTTGCACCTTC. Translated: CASRGPPRGGCTF. The chain has TRBV28 and TRBJ1-2; tentatively, D is TRBD1 (5 bases). The germline gives CDR1 MDHEN, CDR2 SYDVKM. This CDR3 region has 13 residues. V was shortened by 6 bases and J by 13 bases, with 21 bases between the two germline ends.